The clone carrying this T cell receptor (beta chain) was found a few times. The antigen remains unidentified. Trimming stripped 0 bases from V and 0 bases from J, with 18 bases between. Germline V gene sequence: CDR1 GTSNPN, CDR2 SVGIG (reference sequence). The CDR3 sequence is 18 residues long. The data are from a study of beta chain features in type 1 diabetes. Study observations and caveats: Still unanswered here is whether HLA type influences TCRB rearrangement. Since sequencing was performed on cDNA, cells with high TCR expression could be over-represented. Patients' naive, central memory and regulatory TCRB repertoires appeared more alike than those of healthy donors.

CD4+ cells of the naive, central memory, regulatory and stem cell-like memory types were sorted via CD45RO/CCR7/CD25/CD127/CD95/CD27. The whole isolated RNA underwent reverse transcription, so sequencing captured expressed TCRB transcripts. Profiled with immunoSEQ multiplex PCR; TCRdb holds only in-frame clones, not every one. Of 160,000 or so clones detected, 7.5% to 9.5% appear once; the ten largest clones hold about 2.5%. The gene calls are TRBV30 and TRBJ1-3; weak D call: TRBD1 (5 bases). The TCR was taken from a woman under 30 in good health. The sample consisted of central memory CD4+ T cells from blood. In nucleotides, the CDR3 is TGTGCCTGGAGTGTTGCGGGCTCCCTGGGGGGCTCTGGAAACACCATATATTTT. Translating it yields CAWSVAGSLGGSGNTIYF. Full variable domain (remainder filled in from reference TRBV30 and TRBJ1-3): SQTIHQWPATLVQPVGSPLSLECTVEGTSNPNLYWYRQAAGRGLQLLFYSVGIGQISSEVPQNLSASRPQDRQFILSSKKLLLSDSGFYLCAWSVAGSLGGSGNTIYFGEGSWLTVV.